This T cell receptor beta chain was recovered during a study of blood T cells in healthy people across ages. Germline CDR1 is GTSNPN and CDR2 is SVGIG (reference sequence). The CDR3 loop spans 16 amino acids. Concerning this clonotype: The germline gene is not matched at one end of the junction; a read error may be the cause.

With a J-beta primer mix and a sample-barcoded 5' primer, a second PCR ran about 7 to 12 cycles. MiXCR, applied by TCRdb to the 5' RACE reads, yields one record per CDR3 protein. Altogether about 680,000 distinct CDR3 sequences are present, approximately 50% being singletons, with the ten largest covering around a third. The sequenced sample was blood. The J gene is TRBJ2-7, the V gene TRBV30, with 13 bases matching TRBD2. This receptor was taken from an older woman in good health. Here the CDR3 reads CTWSGGLAGSYNEQYF. DNA for the CDR3: TGTACCTGGAGTGGGGGACTAGCGGGGTCCTACAATGAGCAGTACTTC.